The 18 T cell receptor beta chains below all came from one sample that was sequenced in a study of identical twins (dated by TCRdb to about 2016). Receptor amplification or capture employed 5' RACE. The instrument was an Illumina HiSeq 2000. TCRdb applied fastp at Q25 and MiXCR to the public reads, then kept only in-frame beta chains. Rows are unified per CDR3 protein, each entry keeping the most common DNA and genes. The sample table shows about 530,000 distinct CDR3 sequences, and under 25% are seen once. Of the sample, around 0.5% is held by the ten largest clones. This same sample was also part of a study on yellow fever vaccine responses in identical twins.

Source material: CD4+ T cells sorted from blood. All receptors derive from a woman younger than 30 in good health.

The chain uses TRBV7-3 and TRBJ2-7, with TRBD2 matching 7 bases. Per germline, CDR1 SGHTA and CDR2 FQGTGA. The V and J ends lost 2 bases and 5 bases, in that order; junction bases with no gene match: 6. The CDR3 is made up of 14 amino acids. The CDR3 nucleotides are TGTGCCAGCAGCTTATCTGGCGGGAGAGACGAGCAGTACTTC. Its protein product is CASSLSGGRDEQYF.

This clonotype was observed a handful of times. V usage is TRBV5-1 and J usage is TRBJ2-3; 7 positions agree with TRBD2. This CDR3 spans 16 amino acids. V gave up 0 bases and J gave up 2 bases; unmatched junction bases: 6. Per germline, CDR1 SGHRS and CDR2 YFSETQ. CDR3 bases: TGCGCCAGCAGCTTGGGAGGGACTACCCTCACAGATACGCAGTATTTT. Protein sequence: CASSLGGTTLTDTQYF.

The chain uses TRBV5-4 and TRBJ2-5, with 7 bases fitting TRBD1. The CDR3 runs 15 residues. V lost 0 bases to trimming and J lost 3 bases; unmatched junction nucleotides: 5. CDR1 SGHNT and CDR2 YYREEE come from the germline V gene (reference sequence). DNA for the CDR3: TGTGCCAGCAGCTTGGACGGGACAGCGAAAGAGACCCAGTACTTC. As protein: CASSLDGTAKETQYF.

This clonotype was counted only a few times. The rearrangement joins TRBV7-3 to TRBJ2-3; 15 bases match TRBD2. The germline V gene encodes CDR1 SGHTA and CDR2 FQGTGA. CDR3 length equals 16 residues. Germline trimming cut 1 base from V and 6 bases from J; bases unmatched to any gene: 2. CDR3 in amino acids: CASSLMGTSGRDTQYF. The CDR3 DNA reads TGTGCCAGCAGCTTAATGGGGACTAGCGGGAGGGATACGCAGTATTTT.

This clonotype appeared a few times. The CDR3 reads CASSQVYGTSSQETQYF. In DNA form, the CDR3 reads TGTGCCAGCAGCCAAGTTTACGGGACTAGCAGCCAAGAGACCCAGTACTTC. This chain connects TRBV4-2 to TRBJ2-5, with 9 positions matching TRBD2. CDR1 and CDR2 (germline): LGHNA, YNFKEQ. CDR3 size: 17 residues. Losses at the gene ends were 1 base for V and 1 base for J; bases not matched to a gene: 7.

DNA for the CDR3: TGTGCCAGCAGGCCATTTGGGTCAGAAAAACTGTTTTTT. Translating gives CASRPFGSEKLFF. The chain links TRBV6-1 to TRBJ1-4; D gene uncertain. With 6 bases removed from V and 8 bases from J, the gap between germline ends came to 13 bases. This CDR3 comprises 13 residues. Germline loops: CDR1 MNHNS, CDR2 SASEGT.

This clonotype has only a few counts. The chain is built from TRBV5-1 and TRBJ2-2, with 7 bases aligning to TRBD1. The V gene's germline CDR1 is SGHRS and CDR2 YFSETQ. The CDR3 runs 16 residues. Germline trimming cut 4 bases from V and 4 bases from J; bases unmatched to any gene: 10. CDR3 sequence: CASSIGLTGTTGELFF. For the CDR3, the DNA is TGCGCCAGCAGCATAGGCCTGACAGGGACCACCGGGGAGCTGTTTTTT.

Regarding this clonotype: A read error may account for a junction end that differs from germline. This chain links TRBV29-1 with TRBJ1-1; 8 bases are shared with TRBD1. The CDR3 totals 16 residues. The V gene's germline CDR1 is SQVTM and CDR2 ANQGSEA. CDR3 nucleotides: TGCAGCGTGGACGGACAGGGCCCCCCTATGAACACTGGAGCTTTCTTT. It translates to CSVDGQGPPMNTGAFF.

J is TRBJ2-3 and V is TRBV5-1; TRBD2 is a possible D gene (6 bases). In germline, CDR1 is SGHRS, CDR2 YFSETQ. The CDR3 runs to 17 residues. Trimming cost V 4 bases and J 0 bases, with 18 bases left between them. The CDR3 region is CASSQPPSSDSTDTQYF. In nucleotides, the CDR3 is TGCGCCAGCAGCCAACCCCCCTCTAGCGACAGCACAGATACGCAGTATTTT.

This clonotype was seen ten or more times. The rearrangement uses TRBV6-1 and TRBJ1-1; D might be TRBD1 (6 bases). Between the trimmed V and J ends, which lost 4 bases and 0 bases, there was a span of 9 bases. Per germline, CDR1 MNHNS and CDR2 SASEGT. The CDR3 covers 14 residues. CDR3 residues: CASSGQVLNTEAFF. As DNA, the CDR3 is TGTGCCAGCAGTGGACAGGTGCTGAACACTGAAGCTTTCTTT.

This clonotype was observed a few times. The chain joins TRBV20-1 to TRBJ2-2, with 8 bases aligning to TRBD1. CDR3 size: 14 residues. Germline V gene sequence: CDR1 DFQATT, CDR2 SNEGSKA (reference sequence). With V trimmed by 1 base and J by 6 bases, 4 bases remained unmatched. CDR3 DNA: TGCAGTGCTAGAGTCAGGACAGGGCCCGGGGAGCTGTTTTTT. Translation: CSARVRTGPGELFF.

The J gene is TRBJ1-1, the V gene TRBV12-3 or TRBV12-4; D perhaps matches TRBD1 (6 bases). Trimming cost V 7 bases and J 3 bases, with 15 bases left between them. This CDR3 contains 14 residues. The CDR3 DNA reads as TGTGCCAGCATTCGTAATCCAGGGGACACTGAAGCTTTCTTT. The encoded protein is CASIRNPGDTEAFF.

This clonotype occurred once. This chain uses TRBV7-8 with TRBJ1-2; 9 bases are a match to TRBD1. Germline V gene sequence: CDR1 SGHVS, CDR2 FQNEAQ. V dropped 2 bases and J dropped 8; count of bases not matched to a gene: 6. There are 14 residues in the CDR3. The CDR3 spells CASSLLRQGGGYTF. The CDR3 DNA follows: TGTGCCAGCAGCTTACTTCGACAGGGGGGCGGCTACACCTTC.

The CDR3 coding sequence is TGTGCCAGCAGTTTCCAGATCACAGATACGCAGTATTTT. Its protein product is CASSFQITDTQYF. The chain carries TRBV12-3 or TRBV12-4 and TRBJ2-3; D gene uncertain. The CDR3 is 13 residues long. The V and J ends lost 3 bases and 2 bases respectively, with 6 bases between them.

J is TRBJ2-5 and V is TRBV28; 7 bases are shared with TRBD1. The CDR3 sequence is 15 residues long. In germline, CDR1 is MDHEN, CDR2 SYDVKM. V shed 5 bases, J shed 8 bases, and the junction held 14 bases outside the gene matches. CDR3 sequence reads: CASSHRDSIWGTQYF. The CDR3 DNA reads as TGTGCCAGCAGTCATCGGGACAGTATCTGGGGAACCCAGTACTTC.

The chain has TRBV12-3 or TRBV12-4 and TRBJ1-2; D is undetermined. The ends were cut back, 3 bases at V and 6 bases at J, with 20 bases in the middle. The CDR3 length is 16 residues. CDR3 in amino acids: CASSFGWRVRQNGYTF. The CDR3 bases are TGTGCCAGCAGTTTTGGGTGGAGGGTCCGACAAAATGGCTACACCTTC.

This clonotype was seen ten or more times. The CDR3 DNA follows: TGTGCCAGCAGCTTAGCGTTTAGGTCCAATGAGCAGTTCTTC. Protein: CASSLAFRSNEQFF. The chain combines TRBV7-2 with TRBJ2-1, with D uncertain. Germline V gene lookup returns CDR1 SGHTA and CDR2 FQGNSA. The CDR3 contains 14 residues. Trimming took 0 bases from V and 6 from J, leaving 9 bases between them.

This clonotype was picked up a small number of times. V and J are TRBV12-3 or TRBV12-4 and TRBJ2-1; 12 bases are shared with TRBD2. After removal of 6 bases from V and 9 bases from J, the junction contained 12 bases not matched to a gene. The CDR3 has 16 amino acids. CDR3 nucleotide sequence: TGTGCCAGCAGGAATACATCTAGCGGGAGGGTTAGTGAGCAGTTCTTC. Translation: CASRNTSSGRVSEQFF.